This TCR beta chain originates from a study of blood T cell repertoires in COVID-19. Background on the study: Samples taken during acute and convalescent COVID-19 were collected in the United States, Italy and Spain. T cells, B-cell-depleted T cells, or PBMCs supplied cDNA or gDNA.

The CDR3 consists of 19 residues. The J segment lost 5 bases and the V segment lost 4 bases, leaving 15 bases of the junction unmatched. Germline lookup yields CDR1 SGHRS and CDR2 YFSETQ. Source study methods: The authors estimated nucleated cell counts from reference gene primer amplification. Clones were read by immunoSEQ multiplex PCR, and TCRdb kept only the in-frame ones, dropping some. Clone size and the V and J calls come from that table; the DNA yielded D and trimming. Of approximately 270,000 clones in the sample, 90% to 95% were seen once. The chain uses TRBV5-1 and TRBJ2-1; 13 bases map to TRBD2. Sequenced: PBMCs or T cells enriched from blood (not recorded which). The receptor was derived from a human donor in a cohort exposed to, infected with or recovered from COVID-19 (not recorded which). The donor label of this sample is uncertain. The CDR3 loop is CASSQRTSGGFPTNNEQFF. The CDR3 DNA is TGCGCCAGCAGCCAACGGACTAGCGGGGGCTTTCCAACTAACAATGAGCAGTTCTTC.